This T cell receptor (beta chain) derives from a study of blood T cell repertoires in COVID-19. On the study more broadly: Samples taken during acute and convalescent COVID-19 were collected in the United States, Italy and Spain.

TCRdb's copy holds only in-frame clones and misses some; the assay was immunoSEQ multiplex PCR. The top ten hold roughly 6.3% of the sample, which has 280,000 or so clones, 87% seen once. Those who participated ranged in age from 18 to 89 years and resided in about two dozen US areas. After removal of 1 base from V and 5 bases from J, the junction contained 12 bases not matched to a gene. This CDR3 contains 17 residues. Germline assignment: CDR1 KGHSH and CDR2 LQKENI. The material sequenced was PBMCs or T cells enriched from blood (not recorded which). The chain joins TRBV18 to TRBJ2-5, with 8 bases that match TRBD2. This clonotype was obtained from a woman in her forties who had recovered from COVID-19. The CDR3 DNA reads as TGTGCCAGCTCACCACTCTTACTTCTGCCGGGAGGGGAGACCCAGTACTTC. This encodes CASSPLLLLPGGETQYF.